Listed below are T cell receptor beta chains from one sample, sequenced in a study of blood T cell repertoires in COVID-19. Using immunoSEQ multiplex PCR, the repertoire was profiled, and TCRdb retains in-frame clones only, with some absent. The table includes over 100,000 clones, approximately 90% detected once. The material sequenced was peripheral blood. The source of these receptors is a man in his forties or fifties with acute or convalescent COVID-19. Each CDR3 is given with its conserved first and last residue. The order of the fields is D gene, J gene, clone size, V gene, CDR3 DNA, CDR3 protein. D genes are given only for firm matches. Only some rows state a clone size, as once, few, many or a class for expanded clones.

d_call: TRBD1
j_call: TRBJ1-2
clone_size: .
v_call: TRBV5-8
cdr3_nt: TGTGCCAGCAGCTTGAGGACAGGGTACAACTATGGCTACACCTTC
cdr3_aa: CASSLRTGYNYGYTF

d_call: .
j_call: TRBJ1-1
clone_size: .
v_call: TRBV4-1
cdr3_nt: TGCGCCAGCAGCCAAGAGCGCCCGACAGACGAAGCTTTCTTT
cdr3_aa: CASSQERPTDEAFF

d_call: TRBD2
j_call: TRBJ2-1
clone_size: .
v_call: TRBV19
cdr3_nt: TGTGCCAGTAGTTGGACTAGCGGGAAGGGCAATGAGCAGTTCTTC
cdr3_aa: CASSWTSGKGNEQFF

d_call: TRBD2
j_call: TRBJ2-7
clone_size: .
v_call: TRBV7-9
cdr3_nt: TGTGCCAGCAGCTTAGCCTGGACTAGCGGGAGCAACACCTACGAGCAGTACTTC
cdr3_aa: CASSLAWTSGSNTYEQYF

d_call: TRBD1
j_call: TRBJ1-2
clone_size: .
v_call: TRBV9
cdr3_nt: TGTGCCAGCAGCGTGGGTCACAGGGGATCCCTCTATGGCTACACCTTC
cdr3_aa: CASSVGHRGSLYGYTF

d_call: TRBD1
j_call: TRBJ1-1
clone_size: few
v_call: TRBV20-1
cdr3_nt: TGCAGTGCTAGTCTCTCCGGACAGGGTAAGGCTGAAGCTTTCTTT
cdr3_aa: CSASLSGQGKAEAFF

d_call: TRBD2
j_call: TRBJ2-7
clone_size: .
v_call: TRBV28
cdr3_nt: TGTGCCAGCATCGAAGCGGGAGGAACCTACGAGCAGTACTTC
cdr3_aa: CASIEAGGTYEQYF

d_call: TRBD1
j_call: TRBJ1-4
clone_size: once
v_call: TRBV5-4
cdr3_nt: TGTGCCAGCAGCTTCCGGGACAGGGATGAAAAACTGTTTTTT
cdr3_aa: CASSFRDRDEKLFF

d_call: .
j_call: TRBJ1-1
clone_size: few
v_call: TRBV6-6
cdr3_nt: TGTGCCAGCTTTAAGAACACTGAAGCTTTCTTT
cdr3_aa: CASFKNTEAFF

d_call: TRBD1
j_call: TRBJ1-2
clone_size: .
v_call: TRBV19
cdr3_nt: TGTGCCAGTAGTATACCGGCAGGGGGACACTATGGCTACACCTTC
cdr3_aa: CASSIPAGGHYGYTF

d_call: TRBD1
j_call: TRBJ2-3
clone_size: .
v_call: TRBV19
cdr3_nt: TGTGCCAGTAGTGGCCGGGACAGGGGACCCGATACGCAGTATTTT
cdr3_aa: CASSGRDRGPDTQYF

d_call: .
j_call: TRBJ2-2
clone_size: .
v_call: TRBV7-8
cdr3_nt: TGTGCCAGCAGCTTATGGGGGGGCCGCACCGGGGAGCTGTTTTTT
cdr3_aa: CASSLWGGRTGELFF

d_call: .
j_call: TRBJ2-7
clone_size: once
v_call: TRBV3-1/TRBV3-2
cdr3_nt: TGTGCCAGCAGCCAAGTCGGCAGGGCGGGACAGTACTTC
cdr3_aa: CASSQVGRAGQYF

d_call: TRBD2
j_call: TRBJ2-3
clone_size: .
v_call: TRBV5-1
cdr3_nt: TGCGCCAGCAGCACCGGGACTAGCAGCACAGATACGCAGTATTTT
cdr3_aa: CASSTGTSSTDTQYF

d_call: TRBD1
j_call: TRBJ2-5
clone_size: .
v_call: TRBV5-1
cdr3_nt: TGCGCCAGCAGCTCTGGAGGAGGACAGGGATGGGAGACCCAGTACTTC
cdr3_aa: CASSSGGGQGWETQYF

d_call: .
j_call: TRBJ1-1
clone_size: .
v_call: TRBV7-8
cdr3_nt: TGTGCCAGCAGTATACAGGGTAACACTGAAGCTTTCTTT
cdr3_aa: CASSIQGNTEAFF

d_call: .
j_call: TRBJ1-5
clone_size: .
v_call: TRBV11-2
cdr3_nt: TGTGCCAGCAGCCTTACAGAAAATCAGCCCCAGCATTTT
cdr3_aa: CASSLTENQPQHF

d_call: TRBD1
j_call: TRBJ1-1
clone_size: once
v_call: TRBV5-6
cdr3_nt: TGTGCCAGCAGCTTTACAGGGGCGAACACTGAAGCTTTCTTT
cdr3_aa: CASSFTGANTEAFF

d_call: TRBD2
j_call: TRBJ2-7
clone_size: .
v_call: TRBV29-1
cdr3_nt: TGCAGCGTTCGACTAGCGGGAGAAGTCGAGCAGTACTTC
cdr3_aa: CSVRLAGEVEQYF

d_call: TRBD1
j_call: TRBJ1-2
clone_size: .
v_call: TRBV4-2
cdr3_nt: TGTGCCAGCAGCCAGGATAACAGGGGAGGAAGGTCTGGCTACACCTTC
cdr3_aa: CASSQDNRGGRSGYTF

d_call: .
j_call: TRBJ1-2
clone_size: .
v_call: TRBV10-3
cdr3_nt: TGTGCCATCAGTGATCAAGGGGGAGTTAACTATGGCTACACCTTC
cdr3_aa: CAISDQGGVNYGYTF

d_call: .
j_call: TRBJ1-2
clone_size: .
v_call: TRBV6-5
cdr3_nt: TGTGCCAGCAGTTACGGTGGGGGAGGCTATGGCTACACCTTC
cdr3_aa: CASSYGGGGYGYTF

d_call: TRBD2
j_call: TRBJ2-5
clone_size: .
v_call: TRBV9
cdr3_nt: TGTGCCAGCACCAGACTAGCGGGGGTTCGAGAGACCCAGTACTTC
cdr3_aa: CASTRLAGVRETQYF

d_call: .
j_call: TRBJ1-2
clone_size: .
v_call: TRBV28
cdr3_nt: TGTGCCAGCAGTCAGCATCAGGGTAACTATGGCTACACCTTC
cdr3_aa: CASSQHQGNYGYTF

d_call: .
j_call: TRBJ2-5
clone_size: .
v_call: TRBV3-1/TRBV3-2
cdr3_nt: TGTGCCAGCAGCCAAAGGACAGACCAAGAGACCCAGTACTTC
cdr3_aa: CASSQRTDQETQYF

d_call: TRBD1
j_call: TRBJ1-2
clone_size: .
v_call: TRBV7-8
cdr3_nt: TGTGCCAGCAGCTTAGCAAGCCCTGGACAGGGGGCTAACTATGGCTACACCTTC
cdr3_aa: CASSLASPGQGANYGYTF

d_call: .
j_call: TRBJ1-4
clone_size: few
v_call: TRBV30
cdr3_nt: TGTGCCTGGAGTGTGAATCGTAGGGGCGTCGGGAAACTGTTTTTT
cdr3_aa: CAWSVNRRGVGKLFF

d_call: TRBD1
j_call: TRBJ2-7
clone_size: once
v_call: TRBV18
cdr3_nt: TGTGCCAGCTCACAAGGACAGGGGACCTACGAGCAGTACTTC
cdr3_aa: CASSQGQGTYEQYF

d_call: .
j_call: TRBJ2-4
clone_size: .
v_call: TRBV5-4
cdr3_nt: TGTGCCAGCAGCTCCAGCCAGGAGGGGAACATTCAGTACTTC
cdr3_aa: CASSSSQEGNIQYF

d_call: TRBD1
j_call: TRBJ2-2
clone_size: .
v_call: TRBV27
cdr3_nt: TGTGCCAGCAGTTTAAAACCGGGACAGAGCGCGAACACCGGGGAGCTGTTTTTT
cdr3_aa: CASSLKPGQSANTGELFF

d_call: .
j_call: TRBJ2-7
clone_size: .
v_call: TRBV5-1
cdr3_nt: TGCGCCAGCAGCGTGGCCGGGAGCCTCGAGCAGTACTTC
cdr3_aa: CASSVAGSLEQYF

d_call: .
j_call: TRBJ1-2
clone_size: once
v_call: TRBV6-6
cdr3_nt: TGTGCCAGCAGTTCTGTGGAGGAAGTCTATGGCTACACCTTC
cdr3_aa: CASSSVEEVYGYTF

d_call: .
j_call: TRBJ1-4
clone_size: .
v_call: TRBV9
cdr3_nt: TGTGCCAGCAGCACAGGACCCGAAGAAAAACTGTTTTTT
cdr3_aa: CASSTGPEEKLFF

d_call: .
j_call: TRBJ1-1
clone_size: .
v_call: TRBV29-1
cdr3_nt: TGCAGCGTTCGCCAGGACTTAAACACTGAAGCTTTCTTT
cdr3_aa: CSVRQDLNTEAFF

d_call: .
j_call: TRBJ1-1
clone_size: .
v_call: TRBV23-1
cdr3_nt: TGCGCCAGCAGTCAATCGATAAGGGGCCGAGAGGACACTGAAGCTTTCTTT
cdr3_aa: CASSQSIRGREDTEAFF

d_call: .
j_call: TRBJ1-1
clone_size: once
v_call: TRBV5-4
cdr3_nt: TGTGCCAGCAGCTATGAACGGGATGCTGAAGCTTTCTTT
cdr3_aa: CASSYERDAEAFF

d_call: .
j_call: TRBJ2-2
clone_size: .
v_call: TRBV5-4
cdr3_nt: TGTGCCAGCAGCGAGCGGTCGTTGAACACCGGGGAGCTGTTTTTT
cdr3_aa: CASSERSLNTGELFF

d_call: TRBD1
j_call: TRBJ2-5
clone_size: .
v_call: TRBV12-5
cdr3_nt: TGTGCTAGTGCTGAGAGCAGACAGGGGGTGGAGACCCAGTACTTC
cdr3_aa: CASAESRQGVETQYF

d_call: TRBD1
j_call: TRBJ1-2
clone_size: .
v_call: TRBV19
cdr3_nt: TGTGCCAGTAGTACCCGGACAGGGCGCTCCTATGGCTACACCTTC
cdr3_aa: CASSTRTGRSYGYTF

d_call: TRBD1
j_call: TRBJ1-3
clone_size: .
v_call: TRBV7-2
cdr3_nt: TGTGCCAGCAGCCCCCGGAGGGACAGGGGGCAGAGCTCTGGAAACACCATATATTTT
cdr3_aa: CASSPRRDRGQSSGNTIYF

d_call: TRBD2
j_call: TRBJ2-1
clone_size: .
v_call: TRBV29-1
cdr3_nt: TGCAGCGTTGAAGATGTATTAGCGGGAACAACCATAATTTACAATGAGCAGTTCTTC
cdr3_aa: CSVEDVLAGTTIIYNEQFF

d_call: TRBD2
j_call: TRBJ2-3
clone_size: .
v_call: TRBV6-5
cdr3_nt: TGTGCCAGCAGTCCACTAGCGGGCACAGATACGCAGTATTTT
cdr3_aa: CASSPLAGTDTQYF

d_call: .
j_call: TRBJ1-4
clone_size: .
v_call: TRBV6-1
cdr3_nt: TGTGCCAGCAGTGGTCGTGGGGGGGCGATTCGGGAAAAACTGTTTTTT
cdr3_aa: CASSGRGGAIREKLFF

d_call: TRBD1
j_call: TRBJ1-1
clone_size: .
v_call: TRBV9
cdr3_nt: TGTGCCAGCAGCGTCGCACCGACAGGGGGCACTGAAGCTTTCTTT
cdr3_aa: CASSVAPTGGTEAFF

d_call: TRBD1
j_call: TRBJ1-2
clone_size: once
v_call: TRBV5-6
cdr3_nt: TGTGCCAGCAGCTCCGACAGGGGGCTTAATGGCTACACCTTC
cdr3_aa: CASSSDRGLNGYTF

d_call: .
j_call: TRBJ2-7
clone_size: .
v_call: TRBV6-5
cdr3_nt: TGTGCCAGCCGGGGTGGGTTTATCTTCGAGCAGTACTTC
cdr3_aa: CASRGGFIFEQYF

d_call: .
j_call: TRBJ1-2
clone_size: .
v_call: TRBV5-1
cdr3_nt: TGCGCCAGCAGCTTGGAACAGGGTGTCTATGGCTACACCTTC
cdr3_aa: CASSLEQGVYGYTF

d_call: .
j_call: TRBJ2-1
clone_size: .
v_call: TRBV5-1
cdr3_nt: TGCGCCAGCAGCTTCTTAGACTCGCAGTCCTACAATGAGCAGTTCTTC
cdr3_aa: CASSFLDSQSYNEQFF

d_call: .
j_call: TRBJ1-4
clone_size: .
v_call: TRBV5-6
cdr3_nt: TGTGCCAGCAGCTACGAAGGGGCTAATGAAAAACTGTTTTTT
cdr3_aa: CASSYEGANEKLFF

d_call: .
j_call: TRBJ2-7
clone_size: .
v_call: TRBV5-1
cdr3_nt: TGCGCCAGCAGGTTCAGGTCCAGGGGTGACGAGCAGTACTTC
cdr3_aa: CASRFRSRGDEQYF

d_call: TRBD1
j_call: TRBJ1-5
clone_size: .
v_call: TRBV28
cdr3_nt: TGTGCCAGCAGTCCGGGACAGTCCGTTCCCCAGCATTTT
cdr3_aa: CASSPGQSVPQHF